Following are 27 T cell receptor beta chains from one sample sequenced in a study of blood T cell repertoires in COVID-19. Profiled with immunoSEQ multiplex PCR; TCRdb holds only in-frame clones, not every one. Of about 110,000 clones in the sample, around 78% were seen once. Sequencing was performed on peripheral blood. These receptors were taken from a woman in her sixties or seventies with acute or convalescent COVID-19.

The rearrangement uses TRBV2 and TRBJ2-5, with D maybe TRBD1 (6 bases). The CDR3 spans 14 residues. Germline V lookup: CDR1 SNHLY, CDR2 FYNNEI. Trimming removed 7 bases at V and 0 bases at J, with 12 bases between. CDR3 coding DNA: TGTGCCAGCAAAGGGCGGACAGACCAAGAGACCCAGTACTTC. As protein: CASKGRTDQETQYF.

V and J are TRBV27 and TRBJ2-7; 7 bases fit TRBD1. Trimming removed 1 base from V and 5 bases from J; junction bases left unmatched: 5. This CDR3 comprises 14 residues. CDR1 and CDR2 (germline): MNHEY, SMNVEV (reference sequence). Here the CDR3 reads CASSLLQGSHEQYF. The CDR3 DNA follows: TGTGCCAGCAGTTTATTACAGGGGTCCCACGAGCAGTACTTC.

CDR3 loop: CASSADRGGQETQYF. Written as DNA, the CDR3 is TGTGCCAGCAGCGCGGACAGGGGGGGACAAGAGACCCAGTACTTC. V and J are TRBV5-4 and TRBJ2-5, with 10 bases that match TRBD1. Per the germline V gene, CDR1 is SGHNT and CDR2 is YYREEE (reference sequence). This CDR3 comprises 15 residues. Losses at the gene ends were 4 bases for V and 2 bases for J; bases not matched to a gene: 5.

The chain uses TRBV20-1 and TRBJ2-7; D not certain. Germline loops: CDR1 DFQATT, CDR2 SNEGSKA (reference sequence). This CDR3 has 11 residues. Trimming pared 2 bases from V and 7 bases from J, leaving 9 bases between. CDR3 sequence (DNA): TGCAGTGCTAGAAGCAGCGCAGAGCAGTACTTC. It encodes CSARSSAEQYF.

This sequence joins TRBV30 and TRBJ2-3, with no clear D. The ends were cut back, 0 bases at V and 0 bases at J, with 7 bases in the middle. The CDR3 is 14 amino acids. CDR1 is GTSNPN, CDR2 SVGIG, per germline (reference sequence). For the CDR3, the DNA is TGTGCCTGGAGTGTGAGTCCGAGCACAGATACGCAGTATTTT. Amino acid sequence: CAWSVSPSTDTQYF.

CDR3 DNA sequence: TGTGCCAGCAAGACAGACATCTTCTCACCCCTCCACTTT. This sequence encodes CASKTDIFSPLHF. This chain connects TRBV6-5 to TRBJ1-6; D may be TRBD1 (5 bases). This CDR3 contains 13 residues. Germline CDR1 and CDR2: MNHEY and SVGAGI. V lost 7 bases and J 10 bases, leaving 14 bases between the germline ends.

J is TRBJ2-7 and V is TRBV6-6, with 11 bases aligning to TRBD1. Unmatched junction bases numbered 8, after V lost 6 bases and J lost 4 bases. The CDR3 has 15 amino acids. CDR1 MNHNY and CDR2 SVGAGI come from the germline V gene (reference sequence). The CDR3 protein is CASSKGTGGEYEQYF. DNA of the CDR3: TGTGCCAGCAGCAAGGGGACAGGGGGTGAATACGAGCAGTACTTC.

The chain couples TRBV15 to TRBJ2-1; 9 bases are a match to TRBD2. The CDR3 is 17 residues long. Germline V CDR1 and CDR2: LNHNV, YYDKDF (reference sequence). V lost 0 bases, J lost 4 bases, and 7 bases stayed unmatched. CDR3 bases: TGTGCCACCAGCAGAGACGGGAGACTAGCGGTATACAATGAGCAGTTCTTC. It is translated as CATSRDGRLAVYNEQFF.

Concerning this clone itself: This specimen includes other DNA sequences encoding the same CDR3. The rearrangement links TRBV28 to TRBJ2-7; 12 bases are shared with TRBD2. This CDR3 is built from 15 residues. Germline V gives CDR1 MDHEN, CDR2 SYDVKM. Trimming removed 5 bases from V and 1 base from J; junction bases left unmatched: 3. CDR3 sequence (DNA): TGTGCCAGCAGTCGAGGACTAGCGGGGTCCTACGAGCAGTACTTC. Its translation is CASSRGLAGSYEQYF.

The rearrangement links TRBV2 to TRBJ1-6; D unclear. Trimming took 6 bases from V and 12 from J, leaving 15 bases between them. The germline V gene encodes CDR1 SNHLY and CDR2 FYNNEI. The CDR3 has 13 amino acids. The DNA of the CDR3 is TGTGCCAGCAGGGAAACTTTGAGTGGACCCCTCCACTTT. It yields the protein CASRETLSGPLHF.

V and J are TRBV5-1 and TRBJ2-2; D is undetermined. V was cut by 2 bases and J by 6 bases, with 14 bases left in between. This CDR3 has 15 residues. Germline loops: CDR1 SGHRS, CDR2 YFSETQ. CDR3 sequence (DNA): TGCGCCAGCAGCTTTGAAGCGTCATTTGCCGGGGAGCTGTTTTTT. Translation: CASSFEASFAGELFF. The complete variable domain, with remaining parts taken from reference TRBV5-1 and TRBJ2-2, reads KAGVTQTPRYLIKTRGQQVTLSCSPISGHRSVSWYQQTPGQGLQFLFEYFSETQRNKGNFPGRFSGRQFSNSRSEMNVSTLELGDSALYLCASSFEASFAGELFFGEGSRLTVL.

V gene TRBV5-1 combines with J gene TRBJ1-1; the D is unclear. The V and J ends lost 0 bases and 3 bases respectively, with 6 bases between them. The CDR3 covers 13 residues. Germline values: CDR1 SGHRS, CDR2 YFSETQ. The CDR3 sequence is CASSLEQDTEAFF. The CDR3 DNA reads as TGCGCCAGCAGCTTGGAGCAGGACACTGAAGCTTTCTTT. The full variable domain, with the rest looked up from reference TRBV5-1 and TRBJ1-1, is KAGVTQTPRYLIKTRGQQVTLSCSPISGHRSVSWYQQTPGQGLQFLFEYFSETQRNKGNFPGRFSGRQFSNSRSEMNVSTLELGDSALYLCASSLEQDTEAFFGQGTRLTVV.

On this clone: A junction end diverges from the germline sequence, so it may reflect a read error. The DNA for the CDR3 is TGTGCCAGCCGACTCTCTGGAGCCAACGTCCTGACTTTC. Its protein product is CASRLSGANVLTF. The gene calls are TRBV12-3 or TRBV12-4 and TRBJ2-6; D gene ambiguous. This CDR3 region has 13 residues.

The chain combines TRBV6-2 or TRBV6-3 with TRBJ1-1; D remains unclear. There are 15 residues in the CDR3. Trimming shortened V by 2 bases and J by 2 bases, and 12 bases separated the two germline ends. Germline loops: CDR1 MNHEY, CDR2 SVGEGT. CDR3 in DNA: TGTGCCAGCAGTTACATCGGAGAACTAAACACTGAAGCTTTCTTT. This gives the protein CASSYIGELNTEAFF.

The chain combines TRBV12-3 or TRBV12-4 with TRBJ2-7; D may be TRBD2 (5 bases). Between the trimmed V and J ends, which lost 7 bases and 6 bases, there was a span of 16 bases. CDR3 size: 13 residues. The CDR3 region is CASTLVGSGEQYF. The CDR3 DNA reads as TGTGCCAGCACCTTGGTGGGGAGTGGCGAGCAGTACTTC.

The chain employs TRBV27 and TRBJ1-2, with D maybe TRBD1 (6 bases). This CDR3 has 16 amino acids. V lost 4 bases and J lost 4, with 19 bases in between. Per germline, CDR1 MNHEY and CDR2 SMNVEV (reference sequence). The CDR3 here is CASSSALQGPIYGYTF. The CDR3 DNA reads TGTGCCAGCAGTTCGGCCCTACAGGGCCCAATCTATGGCTACACCTTC.

This sequence joins TRBV29-1 and TRBJ2-1, with 9 nucleotides matching TRBD2. V lost 0 bases and J lost 4; bases outside the gene matches: 4. Germline-derived CDR1 and CDR2 are SQVTM and ANQGSEA. This CDR3 has 15 residues. The CDR3 spells CSVEENSGGYNEQFF. CDR3 sequence (DNA): TGCAGCGTTGAAGAGAATAGCGGGGGATACAATGAGCAGTTCTTC.

This chain connects TRBV5-1 to TRBJ1-1; 12 bases agree with TRBD1. With V trimmed by 4 bases and J by 4 bases, 5 bases remained unmatched. The CDR3 covers 15 residues. Germline assignment: CDR1 SGHRS and CDR2 YFSETQ. The CDR3 region has the DNA TGCGCCAGCAGCATGGGACAGGGGGCGTTCACTGAAGCTTTCTTT. As protein: CASSMGQGAFTEAFF. The whole variable domain, remainder taken from reference TRBV5-1 and TRBJ1-1, is KAGVTQTPRYLIKTRGQQVTLSCSPISGHRSVSWYQQTPGQGLQFLFEYFSETQRNKGNFPGRFSGRQFSNSRSEMNVSTLELGDSALYLCASSMGQGAFTEAFFGQGTRLTVV.

This chain uses TRBV27 with TRBJ2-3; 12 bases are a match to TRBD2. The CDR3 consists of 17 residues. Germline V CDR1 and CDR2: MNHEY, SMNVEV (reference sequence). Germline trimming cut 2 bases from V and 7 bases from J; bases unmatched to any gene: 10. The CDR3 DNA follows: TGTGCCAGCAGTTTAGAGGTGACTAGCGGGGGCCCTTATACGCAGTATTTT. Encoded protein: CASSLEVTSGGPYTQYF.

The chain is built from TRBV6-4 and TRBJ2-3; 9 nucleotides match TRBD2. CDR3 length equals 15 residues. Per the germline V gene, CDR1 is MRHNA and CDR2 is SNTAGT. Trimming at V came to 5 bases and at J to 1 base, leaving 4 bases not matched to a gene. The CDR3 protein is CASSRLAGGTDTQYF. Written as DNA, the CDR3 is TGTGCCAGCAGTCGGTTAGCGGGGGGCACAGATACGCAGTATTTT.

The chain joins TRBV5-4 to TRBJ2-3; no firm D call. Germline V CDR1 and CDR2: SGHNT, YYREEE (reference sequence). This CDR3 has 17 amino acids. V was trimmed by 4 bases and J by 0 bases, leaving 18 bases between them. CDR3 sequence reads: CASSPRWALTSTDTQYF. The CDR3 DNA sequence: TGTGCCAGCAGCCCCAGGTGGGCTCTTACTAGCACAGATACGCAGTATTTT. The variable domain in full, completed from reference TRBV5-4 and TRBJ2-3, reads ETGVTQSPTHLIKTRGQQVTLRCSSQSGHNTVSWYQQALGQGPQFIFQYYREEENGRGNFPPRFSGLQFPNYSSELNVNALELDDSALYLCASSPRWALTSTDTQYFGPGTRLTVL.

The V gene is TRBV5-4, the J gene TRBJ2-3, with 7 bases that match TRBD2. CDR3 size: 17 residues. Germline-derived CDR1 and CDR2 are SGHNT and YYREEE (reference sequence). Germline trimming cut 3 bases from V and 5 bases from J; bases unmatched to any gene: 15. CDR3 amino acids: CASSSETVAGDIDTQYF. CDR3 DNA: TGTGCCAGCAGCTCCGAAACCGTGGCGGGAGATATAGATACGCAGTATTTT.

The V call is TRBV20-1, the J call TRBJ2-7; 12 bases line up with TRBD2. This CDR3 contains 14 residues. Germline values: CDR1 DFQATT, CDR2 SNEGSKA (reference sequence). V lost 3 bases and J lost 3; bases outside the gene matches: 3. CDR3: CSASPTSGSYEQYF. CDR3 nucleotide sequence: TGCAGTGCTAGTCCGACTAGCGGGAGCTACGAGCAGTACTTC.

This chain connects TRBV6-5 to TRBJ1-2; 12 bases line up with TRBD1. CDR3 length: 15 residues. Per the germline V gene, CDR1 is MNHEY and CDR2 is SVGAGI. Trimming removed 5 bases from V and 4 bases from J; junction bases left unmatched: 5. Here the CDR3 reads CASSRGTGGSYGYTF. The CDR3 DNA follows: TGTGCCAGCAGTCGGGGGACAGGGGGCTCCTATGGCTACACCTTC.

This rearrangement joins TRBV6-1 to TRBJ1-3, with D perhaps TRBD1 (6 bases). There are 15 residues in the CDR3. In germline, CDR1 is MNHNS, CDR2 SASEGT. V lost 2 bases and J lost 0, with 8 bases in between. The CDR3, as DNA: TGTGCCAGCAGTGAACCCAGGGGCTCTGGAAACACCATATATTTT. Amino acid sequence: CASSEPRGSGNTIYF.

The chain recombines TRBV5-4 with TRBJ2-2; 7 bases line up with TRBD2. The CDR3 extends over 12 amino acids. CDR1 and CDR2 (germline): SGHNT, YYREEE (reference sequence). With 4 bases clipped from V and 7 bases from J, the junction kept 1 base outside the gene matches. CDR3 sequence reads: CASSRDYGELFF. Here the CDR3 DNA reads TGTGCCAGCAGCCGGGACTACGGGGAGCTGTTTTTT.

The V and J genes are TRBV28 and TRBJ1-6; D gene unclear. The CDR3 is 14 residues long. The germline V gene has CDR1 MDHEN and CDR2 SYDVKM. V was pared by 4 bases and J by 15 bases, with 19 bases between. The CDR3 region has the DNA TGTGCCAGCAGTTCCCCAGGAACCGCGGAGGACCTCCACTTT. The encoded protein is CASSSPGTAEDLHF.